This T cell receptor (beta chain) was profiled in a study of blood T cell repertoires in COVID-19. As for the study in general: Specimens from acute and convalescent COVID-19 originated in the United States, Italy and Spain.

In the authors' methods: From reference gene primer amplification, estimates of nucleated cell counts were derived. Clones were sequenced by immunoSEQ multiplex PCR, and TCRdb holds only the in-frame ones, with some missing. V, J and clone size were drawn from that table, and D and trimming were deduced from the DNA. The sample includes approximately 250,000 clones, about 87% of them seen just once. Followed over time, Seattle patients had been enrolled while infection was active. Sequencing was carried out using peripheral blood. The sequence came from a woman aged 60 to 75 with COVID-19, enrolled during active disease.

CDR3 in amino acids: CASTPTPLTDTQYF. Written as DNA, the CDR3 is TGCGCCAGCACCCCGACACCGCTCACAGATACGCAGTATTTT. This chain links TRBV5-1 with TRBJ2-3; D is unclear. Germline V CDR1 and CDR2: SGHRS, YFSETQ. The ends were cut back, 6 bases at V and 2 bases at J, with 13 bases in the middle. This CDR3 region has 14 residues.